This T cell receptor (beta chain) was sequenced in a study of shared clonotypes between healthy human individuals. The protocol was immunoSEQ multiplex PCR, while the TCRdb copy is restricted to in-frame clones and leaves out a portion. Of roughly 2.4 million clones listed, 95% are singletons. The CDR3 contains 14 residues. Germline V gene lookup returns CDR1 SGHAT and CDR2 FQNNGV. The trim removed 2 bases at V and 4 bases at J, leaving 2 bases unmatched. Sequenced input: naive CD4+ T cells sorted from blood. Subset indicated: CD45RA+ positively selected. The chain is built from TRBV11-2 and TRBJ1-1, with 9 positions matching TRBD1. This TCR came from a man aged 18 to 29 in good health. CDR3 sequence reads: CASSLNRGPTEAFF. The CDR3, as DNA: TGTGCCAGCAGCTTAAACAGGGGGCCCACTGAAGCTTTCTTT.